One T cell receptor beta chain is described in this entry. This sample includes further DNA sequences coding for the same CDR3. This sample is part of a study of control samples from healthy donors and cancer patients. Repertoires were generated with immunoSEQ multiplex PCR, while TCRdb's copy carries only in-frame clones and drops some. The data show under 150,000 clones, roughly 92% seen once. Germline lookup yields CDR1 MGHRA and CDR2 YSYEKL. Trimming stripped 0 bases from V and 7 bases from J, with 16 bases between. This CDR3 has 16 amino acids. Sequencing was done on a sample of blood. The rearrangement uses TRBV4-1 and TRBJ1-3; possible D gene TRBD1, 5 bases. The receptor was derived from a man aged 25-40 years in good health. The CDR3 loop reads CASSQEWSGLVNTIYF. The CDR3 DNA follows: TGCGCCAGCAGCCAAGAGTGGTCAGGGTTGGTGAACACCATATATTTT.